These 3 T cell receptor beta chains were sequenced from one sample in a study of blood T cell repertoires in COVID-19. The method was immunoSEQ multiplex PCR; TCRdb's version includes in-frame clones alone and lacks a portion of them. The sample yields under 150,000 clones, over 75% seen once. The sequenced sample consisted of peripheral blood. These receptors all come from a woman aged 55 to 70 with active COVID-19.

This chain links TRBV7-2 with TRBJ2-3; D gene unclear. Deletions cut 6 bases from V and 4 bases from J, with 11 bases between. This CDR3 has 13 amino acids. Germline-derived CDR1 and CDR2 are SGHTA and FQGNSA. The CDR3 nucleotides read TGTGCCAGCAGTCGTGCCGCGGCAGATACGCAGTATTTT. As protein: CASSRAAADTQYF.

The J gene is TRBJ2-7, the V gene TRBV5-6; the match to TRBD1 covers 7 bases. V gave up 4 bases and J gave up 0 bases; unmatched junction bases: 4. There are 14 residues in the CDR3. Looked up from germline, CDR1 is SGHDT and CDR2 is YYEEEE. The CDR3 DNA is TGTGCCAGCAGCCCCGGGGACAGCTCCTACGAGCAGTACTTC. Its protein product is CASSPGDSSYEQYF.

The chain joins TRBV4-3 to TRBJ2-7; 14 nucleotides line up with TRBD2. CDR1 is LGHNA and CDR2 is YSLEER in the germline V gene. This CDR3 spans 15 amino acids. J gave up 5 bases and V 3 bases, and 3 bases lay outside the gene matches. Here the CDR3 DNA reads TGCGCCAGCAGCCAGGGGACTAGCGGGAGAAACGAGCAGTACTTC. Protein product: CASSQGTSGRNEQYF.